This T cell receptor beta chain was captured by sequencing in a study of blood T cell repertoires in COVID-19 (dated by TCRdb to 2018 to 2020). General notes on the study: Collaborator samples came from the United States, Italy and Spain and covered acute and convalescent phases of COVID-19. The material from the prospective study consisted of cDNA or gDNA derived from T cells, B-cell-depleted T cells, or PBMCs. Deeply sampled blood TCRbeta repertoires from subjects exposed to, actively infected with, or recovered from COVID-19 were included in the dataset. The repertoires were released in a freely available public database meant as a resource for research on the immune response to SARS-CoV-2. Samples came from the ongoing ImmuneRACE study (first 160 participants) plus 1,254 subjects from 6 global collaborators. A de-identified subject ID, COVID-19 status, age in years and sex were almost always included in the sample metadata. Where available, HLA class I and class II types were taken from metadata supplied by the sample provider and were not determined by assay-based typing. The investigation overall reported the following: How much clinical and demographic metadata was included differed by source and by participant, and the metadata was provided uncurated.

TCRbeta CDR3 regions were amplified from genomic DNA by means of the immunoSEQ Assay, a bias-controlled multiplex PCR. The study's processing was this. The number of nucleated cells in each sample was estimated by amplification of reference gene primers within the assay. To quantify the absolute abundance of each unique TCRbeta CDR3 rearrangement, sequence reads were collapsed and filtered. Productive Simpson clonality was computed per sample as the square root of Simpson's diversity index over productive rearrangements. TCRdb provides this immuneACCESS table in a form limited to in-frame rearrangements. Some clones are lacking; in checked studies, under half of them reflect an unresolved V gene, and why the rest are absent is not known. Clonal size and the V and J genes are those of that table, whereas D and trimming came from the DNA. Present in this sample are around 83,000 clones, about nine tenths of which were seen just once. The top ten constitute less than 35% of the sample.

The collaborating institutions used their own protocols to collect whole blood in K2EDTA tubes. For TCRbeta analysis, collaborators shipped samples in one of three forms: frozen whole blood, isolated PBMCs, or DNA extracted from either of those sample types. Worth noting for this clone: There is no known antigen for this receptor. One base away there is no much larger clone; base qualities are not given.

CDR1 and CDR2 are read off the germline V gene (reference sequence) as SGHNT and YYREEE. The CDR3 sequence holds 15 residues, the cysteine and phenylalanine included. The only DNA kept is the CDR3, 45 bases in frame from the first base. The V and J ends are trimmed by 0 bases and 5 bases, leaving 14 bases between them. This clonotype was sampled from a man aged 45-65 years with active or convalescent COVID-19. The sample comprised peripheral blood. The V and J genes are TRBV5-4 and TRBJ1-1; the best D guess is TRBD1, with 6 bases matching. At the DNA level, the sequence is TGTGCCAGCAGCTTGGCGGGAGGGGGTGCGACTGAAGCTTTCTTT. This yields the protein CASSLAGGGATEAFF.